These 5 T cell receptor beta chains were all obtained from the same sample, sequenced in a study of T cell responses to AZD1222 COVID-19 vaccine. Assay used: immunoSEQ multiplex PCR; TCRdb lists only in-frame clones, some missing. The sample shows 65,000 to 80,000 clones, roughly 87% of them seen only once. The sequencing here drew on peripheral blood, taken on day 0 of AZD1222 vaccination. The source of these receptors is an adult in good health.

This sequence joins TRBV5-4 and TRBJ1-6, with 8 positions matching TRBD1. The V gene's germline CDR1 is SGHNT and CDR2 YYREEE (reference sequence). V shed 4 bases and J 8 bases; nucleotides not matched to a gene: 5. CDR3 size: 14 residues. CDR3 sequence: CASSQQGVDSPLHF. CDR3 bases: TGTGCCAGCAGCCAACAGGGGGTGGATTCACCCCTCCACTTT.

The chain joins TRBV11-1 to TRBJ1-1, with TRBD1 as a possible D gene (6 bases). Germline CDR1 reads SGHAT; CDR2 reads FQDESV (reference sequence). The CDR3 is made up of 16 amino acids. V lost 5 bases and J lost 0, with 16 bases in between. CDR3: CASSAAGDLMNTEAFF. In DNA form, the CDR3 reads TGTGCCAGCAGCGCGGCAGGGGACTTGATGAACACTGAAGCTTTCTTT.

V usage is TRBV27 and J usage is TRBJ1-3; 10 positions match TRBD1. Germline-derived CDR1 and CDR2 are MNHEY and SMNVEV (reference sequence). With 5 bases clipped from V and 3 bases from J, the junction kept 4 bases outside the gene matches. The CDR3 runs to 15 residues. The CDR3 nucleotides read TGTGCCAGCAGTCCACGGGACAGGGGTGGAAACACCATATATTTT. It encodes CASSPRDRGGNTIYF.

The chain employs TRBV7-8 and TRBJ2-1; 7 nucleotides match TRBD2. The CDR3 covers 13 residues. Germline CDR1 SGHVS, CDR2 FQNEAQ. J lost 4 bases, V lost 8 bases, and 5 bases had no gene match. The CDR3 loop is CASSGGGYNEQFF. For the CDR3, the DNA is TGTGCCAGCTCGGGGGGTGGATACAATGAGCAGTTCTTC.

The V gene is TRBV7-9, the J gene TRBJ2-3, with D hard to call. Looked up from germline, CDR1 is SEHNR and CDR2 is FQNEAQ (reference sequence). The V gene lost 2 bases and the J gene lost 5 bases, with 8 bases spanning the gap. The CDR3 consists of 13 residues. This CDR3 reads CASSLRTLDTQYF. In DNA form, the CDR3 reads TGTGCCAGCAGCTTACGAACCTTAGATACGCAGTATTTT.